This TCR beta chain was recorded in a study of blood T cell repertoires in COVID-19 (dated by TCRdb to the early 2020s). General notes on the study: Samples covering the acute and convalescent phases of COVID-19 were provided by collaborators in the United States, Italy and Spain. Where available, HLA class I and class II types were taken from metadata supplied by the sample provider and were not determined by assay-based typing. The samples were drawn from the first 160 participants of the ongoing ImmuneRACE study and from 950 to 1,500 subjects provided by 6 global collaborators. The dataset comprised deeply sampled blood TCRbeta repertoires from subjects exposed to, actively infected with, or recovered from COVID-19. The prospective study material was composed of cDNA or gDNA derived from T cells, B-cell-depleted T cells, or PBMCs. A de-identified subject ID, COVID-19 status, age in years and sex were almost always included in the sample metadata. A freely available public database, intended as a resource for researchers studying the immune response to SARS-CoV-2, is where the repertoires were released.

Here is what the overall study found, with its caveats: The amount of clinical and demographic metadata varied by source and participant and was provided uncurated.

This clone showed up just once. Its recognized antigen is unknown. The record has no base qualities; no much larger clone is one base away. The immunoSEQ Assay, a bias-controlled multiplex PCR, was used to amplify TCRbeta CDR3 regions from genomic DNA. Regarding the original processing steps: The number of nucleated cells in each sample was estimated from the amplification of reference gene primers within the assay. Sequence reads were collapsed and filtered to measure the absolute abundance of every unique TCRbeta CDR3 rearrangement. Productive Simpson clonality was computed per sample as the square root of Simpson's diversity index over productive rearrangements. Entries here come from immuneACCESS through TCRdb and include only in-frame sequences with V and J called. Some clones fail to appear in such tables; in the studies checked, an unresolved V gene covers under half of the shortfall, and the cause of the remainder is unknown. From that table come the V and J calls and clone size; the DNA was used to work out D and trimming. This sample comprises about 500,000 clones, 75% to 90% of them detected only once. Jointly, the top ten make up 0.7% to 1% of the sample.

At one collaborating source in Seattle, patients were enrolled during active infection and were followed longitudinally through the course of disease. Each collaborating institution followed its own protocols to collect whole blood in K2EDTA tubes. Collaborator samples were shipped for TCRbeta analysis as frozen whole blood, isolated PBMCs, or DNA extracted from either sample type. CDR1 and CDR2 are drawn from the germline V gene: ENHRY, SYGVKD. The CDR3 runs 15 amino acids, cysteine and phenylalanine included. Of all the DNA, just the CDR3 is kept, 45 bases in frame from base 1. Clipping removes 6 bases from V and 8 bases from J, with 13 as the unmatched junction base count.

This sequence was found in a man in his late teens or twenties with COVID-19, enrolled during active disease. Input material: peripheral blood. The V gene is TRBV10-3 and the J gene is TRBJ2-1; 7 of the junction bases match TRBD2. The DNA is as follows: TGTGCCATCAGCCAGAGTCTAGGACTAGACCATGAGCAGTTCTTC. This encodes CAISQSLGLDHEQFF.